Below, one T cell receptor beta chain is given with its context. This sample is part of a study of blood T cell repertoires in COVID-19. Sequencing used immunoSEQ multiplex PCR; TCRdb keeps in-frame clones, though not all of them. The sample includes roughly 250,000 clones, just over 90% of them seen just once. Germline V gene sequence: CDR1 SGDLS, CDR2 YYNGEE. The V segment lost 0 bases and the J segment 0 bases; nucleotides outside the gene matches: 19. CDR3 length: 22 amino acids. The sequence came from a woman between 18 and 29 years old who had recovered from COVID-19. The genes are TRBV9 and TRBJ2-3; 10 nucleotides align to TRBD1. Sequencing was done on a sample of PBMCs or T cells enriched from blood (not recorded which). This CDR3 is CASSVGTPPRQGATLSTDTQYF. CDR3 coding DNA: TGTGCCAGCAGCGTAGGAACTCCCCCCCGACAGGGGGCGACCCTTAGCACAGATACGCAGTATTTT.